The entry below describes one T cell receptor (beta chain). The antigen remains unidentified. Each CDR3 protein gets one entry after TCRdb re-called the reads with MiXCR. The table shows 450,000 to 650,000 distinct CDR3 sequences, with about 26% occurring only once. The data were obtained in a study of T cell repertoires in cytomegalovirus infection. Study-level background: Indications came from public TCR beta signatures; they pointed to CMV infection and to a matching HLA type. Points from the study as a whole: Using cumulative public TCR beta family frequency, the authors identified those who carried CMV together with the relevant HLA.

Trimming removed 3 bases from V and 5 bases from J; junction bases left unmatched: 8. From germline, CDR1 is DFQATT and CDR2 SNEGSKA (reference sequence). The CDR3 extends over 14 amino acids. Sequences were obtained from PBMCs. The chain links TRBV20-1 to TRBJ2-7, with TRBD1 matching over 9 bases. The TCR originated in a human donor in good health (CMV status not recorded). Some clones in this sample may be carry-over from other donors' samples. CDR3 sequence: CSASLGQGIDEQYF. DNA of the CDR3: TGCAGTGCTAGCCTAGGACAGGGGATCGACGAGCAGTACTTC.